These 15 T cell receptor beta chains originate from one sample sequenced in a study of regulatory T cells in long-lasting Graves disease. Libraries of TCR beta came from iRepertoire HTBI primers plus Arm-PCR of CDR3 regions. TCRdb used MiXCR to reprocess the multiplex PCR reads, holding one entry per CDR3 protein. The top ten clones hold just under 30% of a sample with more than 300,000 distinct CDR3 sequences, around 19% of them seen once. The time point denotes: persistent/refractory GD, antithyroid drugs over 5 years with positive TRAb. Extracted PBMC RNA gave rise to the TCR library. Source: peripheral blood mononuclear cells (PBMCs), taken when the disease was refractory, from a patient treated with antithyroid drugs. The receptor source for this set is a female donor with Graves disease.

The table lists this clonotype with a few counts. This sequence joins TRBV6-5 and TRBJ2-2, with a possible D match to TRBD1 (7 bases). Germline V gene data show CDR1 as MNHEY and CDR2 as SVGAGI. The CDR3 is made up of 15 amino acids. V gave up 4 bases and J gave up 3 bases, with 12 bases separating them. CDR3 protein: CASSSQGGDTGELFF. The DNA for the CDR3 is TGTGCCAGCAGTTCTCAGGGGGGTGACACCGGGGAGCTGTTTTTT.

The rearrangement links TRBV20-1 to TRBJ2-2; tentative D call: TRBD1 (6 bases). CDR3 length: 15 amino acids. Germline V CDR1 and CDR2: DFQATT, SNEGSKA (reference sequence). With 0 bases removed from V and 0 bases from J, the gap between germline ends came to 8 bases. As DNA, the CDR3 is TGCAGTGCTAGAGATTACAGGGCGAACACCGGGGAGCTGTTTTTT. Translated, it gives CSARDYRANTGELFF.

This chain connects TRBV5-6 to TRBJ1-1; D perhaps matches TRBD1 (5 bases). Germline loops: CDR1 SGHDT, CDR2 YYEEEE. This CDR3 spans 16 amino acids. With 4 bases removed from V and 0 bases from J, the gap between germline ends came to 16 bases. Here the CDR3 reads CASSPLVGPLNTEAFF. CDR3 nucleotide sequence: TGTGCCAGCAGCCCCTTGGTGGGGCCACTGAACACTGAAGCTTTCTTT.

This chain uses TRBV19 with TRBJ2-7, with 7 nucleotides matching TRBD1. J gave up 5 bases and V 5 bases, and 9 bases lay outside the gene matches. The V gene's germline CDR1 is LNHDA and CDR2 SQIVND (reference sequence). CDR3 size: 14 residues. For the CDR3, the DNA is TGTGCCAGTAGTGATACTCGGGACAGCCACGAGCAGTACTTC. It is translated as CASSDTRDSHEQYF.

This clonotype has just a few counts. The V and J genes are TRBV9 and TRBJ1-4; D possibly corresponds to TRBD1 (6 bases). The V and J ends lost 3 bases and 5 bases respectively, with 14 bases between them. The length of the CDR3 is 15 residues. Germline-derived CDR1 and CDR2 are SGDLS and YYNGEE. This CDR3 is CASSGHRESNEKLFF. In nucleotides, the CDR3 is TGTGCCAGCAGCGGACACAGGGAATCGAATGAAAAACTGTTTTTT.

V gene TRBV6-5 combines with J gene TRBJ2-7, with 8 nucleotides matching TRBD1. The germline gives CDR1 MNHEY, CDR2 SVGAGI. The CDR3 consists of 15 residues. Trimming took 2 bases from V and 6 from J; bases not matched to a gene: 9. The CDR3: CASSYDWDRFSEQYF. The CDR3 DNA follows: TGTGCCAGCAGTTACGATTGGGACAGGTTTAGCGAGCAGTACTTC.

This chain uses TRBV5-1 with TRBJ2-2, with 8 nucleotides matching TRBD1. Trimming took 7 bases from V and 4 from J; bases not matched to a gene: 6. Germline V lookup: CDR1 SGHRS, CDR2 YFSETQ. The CDR3 is made up of 14 amino acids. DNA for the CDR3: TGCGCCAGCCGACGGACAGGGATCACCGGGGAGCTGTTTTTT. Amino acids: CASRRTGITGELFF.

In this sample, this clonotype turned up many times. The chain links TRBV12-3 or TRBV12-4 to TRBJ2-7, with D possibly matching TRBD1 (5 bases). Trimming removed 3 bases at V and 4 bases at J, with 13 bases between. CDR3 length: 14 amino acids. CDR3 loop: CASSLIPTVYEQYF. The CDR3 nucleotides are TGTGCCAGCAGTTTGATCCCGACAGTGTACGAGCAGTACTTC.

This clonotype occurred many times. In DNA, the CDR3 is TGTGCCAGCAGTTACGGCAGGGCCTATGGCTACACCTTC. Its translation: CASSYGRAYGYTF. The chain links TRBV6-2 or TRBV6-3 to TRBJ1-2; TRBD1 might be the D (5 bases). There are 13 residues in the CDR3. The germline V gene has CDR1 MNHEY and CDR2 SVGEGT. Trimming left V 2 bases short and J 4 bases short, with 8 bases between.

There are many counts of this clonotype. The chain recombines TRBV7-8 with TRBJ1-2; 8 bases agree with TRBD1. V gave up 6 bases and J gave up 8 bases; unmatched junction bases: 2. This CDR3 is 11 amino acids long. The germline gives CDR1 SGHVS, CDR2 FQNEAQ. CDR3 sequence: CASRDRVGYTF. CDR3 sequence (DNA): TGTGCCAGCAGGGACAGGGTCGGCTACACCTTC.

This clonotype was found a few times. V is TRBV6-1 and J is TRBJ1-5; 8 bases fit TRBD1. This CDR3 is 13 amino acids long. Trimming removed 10 bases from V and 3 bases from J; junction bases left unmatched: 5. CDR1 and CDR2 (germline): MNHNS, SASEGT. CDR3 nucleotides: TGTGCCACCCAGGGGGCCCCCAATCAGCCCCAGCATTTT. Protein product: CATQGAPNQPQHF.

In its sample, this clonotype was seen many times. The rearrangement links TRBV3-1 to TRBJ1-1, with unresolved D. The CDR3 sequence is 12 residues long. Germline V gene sequence: CDR1 LGHDT, CDR2 YNNKEL (reference sequence). Trimming took off 2 bases at V and 1 base at J, with 2 bases between the two ends. The CDR3 sequence: CASSQTNTEAFF. The CDR3 DNA sequence: TGTGCCAGCAGCCAAACGAACACTGAAGCTTTCTTT.

This clonotype came up a few times. V and J are TRBV3-1 and TRBJ2-2; 9 bases are a match to TRBD2. The ends lost 2 bases at V and 7 bases at J; junction bases unmatched: 11. This CDR3 region has 17 residues. Germline V gene data show CDR1 as LGHDT and CDR2 as YNNKEL (reference sequence). Here the CDR3 reads CASSQRTSGRRDGELFF. The CDR3 bases are TGTGCCAGCAGCCAACGTACTAGCGGGCGACGGGACGGGGAGCTGTTTTTT.

This clonotype was counted ten times or more. The chain employs TRBV5-1 and TRBJ1-2, with a weak D call TRBD1 (5 bases). CDR1 is SGHRS, CDR2 YFSETQ, per germline. The CDR3 totals 14 residues. Trimming removed 5 bases from V and 4 bases from J, with 15 bases in between. The CDR3 DNA is TGCGCCAGCAGAGGGACCGACAGCCTCTATGGCTACACCTTC. Translating it yields CASRGTDSLYGYTF. Based on the CDR3 plus reference TRBV5-1 and TRBJ1-2, the full variable domain is KAGVTQTPRYLIKTRGQQVTLSCSPISGHRSVSWYQQTPGQGLQFLFEYFSETQRNKGNFPGRFSGRQFSNSRSEMNVSTLELGDSALYLCASRGTDSLYGYTFGSGTRLTVV.

The chain couples TRBV7-2 to TRBJ2-7; the match to TRBD2 covers 9 bases. The CDR3 totals 17 residues. The J segment lost 3 bases and the V segment lost 3 bases, leaving 12 bases of the junction unmatched. The germline V gene has CDR1 SGHTA and CDR2 FQGNSA. The CDR3 here is CASSLRPSGDPIYEQYF. CDR3 coding DNA: TGTGCCAGCAGCTTGAGGCCTAGCGGGGACCCCATCTACGAGCAGTACTTC. Based on the CDR3 plus reference TRBV7-2 and TRBJ2-7, the full variable domain is GAGVSQSPSNKVTEKGKDVELRCDPISGHTALYWYRQSLGQGLEFLIYFQGNSAPDKSGLPSDRFSAERTGGSVSTLTIQRTQQEDSAVYLCASSLRPSGDPIYEQYFGPGTRLTVT.